This paragraph reports one TCR beta chain. Its recognized antigen is unknown. One base away there is no much larger clone; base qualities are not given. The source of the sample is a study of blood T cells in healthy people across ages (dated by TCRdb to 2013 to 2016). About the investigation overall: In model experiments, template switching captured roughly one uniquely barcoded TCR beta cDNA molecule for every two T cells. To track age-related changes in TCR beta repertoire diversity, the study relied on deep sequencing normalized with unique cDNA molecular identifiers. Donors were grouped into four age groups: young (average approximately 16 years), middle-aged (approximately 41), aged (around 60) and long-lived (around 80). To avoid experimental bias, donors of different ages were distributed randomly across sequencing lanes. Using the same blood draw, the study looked at two additional independent replicas of 1 million unique cDNA reads for two donors, one aged 18 to 29 and the other aged 80 or older. Points the paper makes about the study in general: Compared with the aged group, the long-lived group had more naive CD4+ T cells, fewer expanded clones and increased TCR diversity, a pattern suggesting age selection. Estimates of total diversity based on one million sequenced T cells were regarded as lower bounds and as underestimates. Bulk unsorted PBMC profiling prevented conclusive comparison of naive and antigen-experienced compartments. The percentage of naive T cells measured by flow cytometry correlated strongly with observed TCR beta diversity. Observed TCR beta diversity per million T cells fell roughly linearly with age, and a significant reduction was already apparent by age roughly 40. Donor CMV infection status was unknown, potentially confounding age-related changes in expanded clonotypes.

The CDR3 goes from the cysteine to the phenylalanine over 17 residues. Solely the CDR3 DNA is kept, with 51 bases framed from the first base. Trimming at the junction amounts to 1 base on V and 4 bases on J, and the germline ends lie 19 bases apart. CDR1 MNHEY and CDR2 SMNVEV were looked up in the germline V gene (reference sequence). The method was 5' RACE. The instrument given in TCRdb is Illumina HiSeq 2500. A second roughly 6 to 12 cycle PCR used a sample-barcoded 5' primer and a J-beta primer mix. Each TCR beta cDNA molecule received a unique molecular identifier from a template-switch 5' adaptor carrying 12 random nucleotides. Each sample yielded at least 3 million CDR3-containing paired-end reads. First-strand cDNA synthesis was performed from all RNA using the Mint cDNA synthesis kit, with priming by a TRBC-specific oligonucleotide. Following uracil-DNA glycosylase treatment, all cDNA underwent a first 18-cycle PCR with the universal primers M1SS and BC2_uni_R. The source study handled its data this way. For normalization, 1 million high-quality reads, each with a distinct molecular identifier, were randomly selected from each sample. Instead of being binned into consensus sequences, reads with shared molecular identifiers were discarded. MiTCR, set to a Q25 quality threshold and the strictest error-elimination algorithm, was used for CDR3 identification, clonotype clustering and error correction. A nonparametric unseen species model using Euler transformation provided a lower-bound estimate of total TCR beta diversity. The raw public data were reprocessed by TCRdb itself: fastp quality trimming at Q25, MiXCR clonotype calling, in-frame beta chains only. Every distinct CDR3 protein forms one entry, paired with its most common genes and DNA. The V and J calls shown here were made by TCRdb, not taken from the authors' results. The sample data list about 730,000 distinct CDR3 sequences, and approximately 39% of these were observed just once. The top ten clones comprise 20% to 25% of the sample.

Systemically healthy Caucasian individuals from Russia, some 38 in total and aged 6 to 90 years, were included as donors. Roughly 9.5 milliliters of peripheral blood were drawn from each donor into EDTA-treated Vacutainer tubes. PBMCs were isolated by Ficoll-Paque density-gradient centrifugation, with at least 7 million obtained per sample. Trizol reagent was used to extract total RNA from the PBMCs, yielding at least 5 micrograms per sample. For every donor, an aliquot of PBMCs went through flow cytometry to measure the percentages of naive CD45RAhigh/CD27high T cells. The sequence was collected from a woman aged 55 to 70 in good health. The specimen was blood. The V and J genes are TRBV27 and TRBJ1-2; 6 matching bases give a weak D call of TRBD1. The DNA is TGTGCCAGCAGTTTATTCCCCGGACAGTATGACAGCTATGGCTACACCTTC. Its product reads: CASSLFPGQYDSYGYTF.